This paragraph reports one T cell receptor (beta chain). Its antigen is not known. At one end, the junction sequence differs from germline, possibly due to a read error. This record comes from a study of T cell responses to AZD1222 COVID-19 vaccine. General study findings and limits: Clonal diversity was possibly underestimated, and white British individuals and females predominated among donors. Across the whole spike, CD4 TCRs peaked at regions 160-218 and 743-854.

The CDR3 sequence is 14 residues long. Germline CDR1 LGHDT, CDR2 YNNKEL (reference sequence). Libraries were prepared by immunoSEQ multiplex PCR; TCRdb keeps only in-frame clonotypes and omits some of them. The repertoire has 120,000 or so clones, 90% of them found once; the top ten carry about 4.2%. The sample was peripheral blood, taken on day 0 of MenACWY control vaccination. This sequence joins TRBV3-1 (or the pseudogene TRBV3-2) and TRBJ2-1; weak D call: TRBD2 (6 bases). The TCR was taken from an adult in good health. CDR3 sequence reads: CASNQRGTDNEQFF. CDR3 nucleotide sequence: TGTGCCAGCAACCAACGGGGGACTGACAATGAGCAGTTCTTC.